The sequence of this T cell receptor (beta chain) was determined in a study of T cell responses to AZD1222 COVID-19 vaccine. Generated by immunoSEQ multiplex PCR, the TCRdb table keeps only in-frame clones and is missing some. The sample contains about 150,000 clones, approximately 87% of which appear only once. The germline CDR1 and CDR2 sequences are MDHEN and SYDVKM. The CDR3 has 16 residues. V lost 5 bases and J 0 bases, leaving 14 bases between the germline ends. The sequenced sample was peripheral blood, obtained on day 0 of MenACWY control vaccination. The genes are TRBV28 and TRBJ2-1; possibly TRBD2 for D (6 bases). The receptor comes from an adult in good health. CDR3 protein: CASSPRAGRSYNEQFF. The CDR3 DNA is TGTGCCAGCAGTCCCAGGGCGGGGCGCTCCTACAATGAGCAGTTCTTC.